The 11 T cell receptor beta chains given below trace back to one sample, sequenced in a study of blood T cell repertoires in COVID-19. Sequencing used immunoSEQ multiplex PCR; TCRdb keeps in-frame clones, though not all of them. The sample has hundreds of thousands of clones; 85% to 90% are singletons. Sequencing input: peripheral blood. These receptors were taken from a man in his fifties or sixties who had recovered from COVID-19.

V gene TRBV3-1 (or the pseudogene TRBV3-2) combines with J gene TRBJ1-2; the D is unclear. The CDR3 runs 14 residues. Between the trimmed V and J ends, which lost 2 bases and 3 bases, there was a span of 10 bases. Per the germline V gene, CDR1 is LGHDT and CDR2 is YNNKEL (reference sequence). DNA of the CDR3: TGTGCCAGCAGCCAAACAGAGTCGGACTATGGCTACACCTTC. Its translation: CASSQTESDYGYTF.

The chain uses TRBV3-1 (or the pseudogene TRBV3-2) and TRBJ1-1; 9 bases are shared with TRBD1. The CDR3 is 18 residues long. Germline-derived CDR1 and CDR2 are LGHDT and YNNKEL (reference sequence). Germline trimming cut 0 bases from V and 0 bases from J; bases unmatched to any gene: 8. In DNA, the CDR3 is TGTGCCAGCAGCCAAGATGCGGGACAGGGACCCATGAACACTGAAGCTTTCTTT. Translation gives CASSQDAGQGPMNTEAFF.

The genes are TRBV7-2 and TRBJ1-1, with unresolved D. Trimming cost V 1 base and J 6 bases, with 12 bases left between them. The CDR3 spans 14 residues. In germline, CDR1 is SGHTA, CDR2 FQGNSA. CDR3 sequence reads: CASSLGPGRAEAFF. DNA for the CDR3: TGTGCCAGCAGCTTAGGCCCCGGGAGGGCTGAAGCTTTCTTT.

This clone was counted a single time. The CDR3 nucleotides read TGTGCCAGCAGCCAAGCCGGGACAGCCTTCGTAGATACGCAGTATTTT. Translating it yields CASSQAGTAFVDTQYF. The rearrangement joins TRBV5-6 to TRBJ2-3; 7 bases align to TRBD1. V lost 4 bases to trimming and J lost 5 bases; unmatched junction nucleotides: 13. This CDR3 comprises 16 residues. The germline V gene has CDR1 SGHDT and CDR2 YYEEEE.

The chain carries TRBV11-3 and TRBJ2-2, with D hard to call. CDR1 SGHNT and CDR2 YENEEA come from the germline V gene. Trimming stripped 3 bases from V and 5 bases from J, with 13 bases between. CDR3 length equals 15 residues. Here the CDR3 DNA reads TGTGCCAGCAGCTTTGGTCCAACTTTAACCGGGGAGCTGTTTTTT. The encoded protein is CASSFGPTLTGELFF.

The V and J genes are TRBV11-2 and TRBJ2-5, with D tentatively TRBD2 (7 bases). The V gene's germline CDR1 is SGHAT and CDR2 FQNNGV. The CDR3 is 15 amino acids. Trimming removed 5 bases at V and 4 bases at J, with 17 bases between. The CDR3 here is CASSREGGARETQYF. CDR3 DNA sequence: TGTGCCAGCAGCCGGGAAGGGGGGGCGAGAGAGACCCAGTACTTC.

The V gene is TRBV7-8, the J gene TRBJ2-3, with D unclear. Germline values: CDR1 SGHVS, CDR2 FQNEAQ. The CDR3 has 13 residues. V was cut by 5 bases and J by 3 bases, with 9 bases left in between. For the CDR3, the DNA is TGTGCCAGCAGCGAGCGAACGACAGATACGCAGTATTTT. Translating it yields CASSERTTDTQYF.

CDR3 sequence (DNA): TGTGCCAGCTCACCATCCGCGACAGGGGGATATCAGCCCCAGCATTTT. Amino acids: CASSPSATGGYQPQHF. The chain recombines TRBV18 with TRBJ1-5; the match to TRBD1 covers 9 bases. The CDR3 extends over 16 amino acids. CDR1 and CDR2 (germline): KGHSH, LQKENI. Trimming cost V 2 bases and J 5 bases; bases outside gene matches: 7.

This chain uses TRBV5-6 with TRBJ1-1; the match to TRBD1 covers 9 bases. Germline values: CDR1 SGHDT, CDR2 YYEEEE. The CDR3 runs to 13 residues. Germline trimming cut 1 base from V and 10 bases from J; bases unmatched to any gene: 5. The CDR3 region has the DNA TGTGCCAGCAGCTTGACAGGGGGCATCGGAGCTTTCTTT. This gives the protein CASSLTGGIGAFF.

The chain links TRBV3-1 (or the pseudogene TRBV3-2) to TRBJ1-4, with D possibly TRBD1 on 6 matching bases. The V end was cut by 3 bases, the J end by 8 bases, with 13 bases between. The CDR3 runs to 14 residues. Germline CDR1 LGHDT, CDR2 YNNKEL (reference sequence). In DNA, the CDR3 is TGTGCCAGCAGCCAGACAGGAAGGGGAGAAAAACTGTTTTTT. Amino acids: CASSQTGRGEKLFF.

This clone was seen more than once but under ten times. V is TRBV19 and J is TRBJ1-2; tentative D call: TRBD1 (5 bases). This CDR3 region has 14 residues. CDR1 LNHDA and CDR2 SQIVND come from the germline V gene (reference sequence). Trimming cost V 3 bases and J 3 bases, with 11 bases left between them. The CDR3 spells CASSILDSYYGYTF. The CDR3, as DNA: TGTGCCAGTAGTATTTTAGACAGCTACTATGGCTACACCTTC.